The 9 T cell receptor beta chains in this list originate from one sample, sequenced in a study of shared clonotypes between healthy human individuals. Sequencing was performed with immunoSEQ multiplex PCR; in TCRdb, only in-frame clones are kept and a portion is missing. The sample carries more than 2 million clones, around 95% recorded once. Material: naive CD4+ T cells sorted from blood. Subset in this sample: CD45RA+ positively selected. The receptors stem from a man between 18 and 35 years old in good health.

CDR3 region: CASNGPATNEKLFF. In DNA form, the CDR3 reads TGTGCCAGCAATGGTCCAGCAACTAATGAAAAACTGTTTTTT. The gene calls are TRBV28 and TRBJ1-4, with no clear D. CDR3 length: 14 residues. Germline V gene sequence: CDR1 MDHEN, CDR2 SYDVKM. V was clipped by 7 bases and J by 0 bases, with 9 bases between them. Complete variable domain (other parts from reference TRBV28 and TRBJ1-4): DVKVTQSSRYLVKRTGEKVFLECVQDMDHENMFWYRQDPGLGLRLIYFSYDVKMKEKGDIPEGYSVSREKKERFSLILESASTNQTSMYLCASNGPATNEKLFFGSGTQLSVL.

The gene calls are TRBV5-1 and TRBJ1-5; no definite D call. The CDR3 consists of 15 residues. Trimming took 0 bases from V and 5 from J, leaving 12 bases between them. From germline, CDR1 is SGHRS and CDR2 YFSETQ. The CDR3 loop reads CASSLGSNPYQPQHF. For the CDR3, the DNA is TGCGCCAGCAGCTTGGGATCGAACCCATATCAGCCCCAGCATTTT.

The rearrangement links TRBV9 to TRBJ2-1, with 7 nucleotides matching TRBD1. Trimming took 3 bases from V and 6 from J; bases not matched to a gene: 9. CDR1 is SGDLS, CDR2 YYNGEE, per germline. The CDR3 spans 15 residues. The CDR3 nucleotides are TGTGCCAGCAGCGCCCAGACGGGACAGCTCAATGAGCAGTTCTTC. This gives the protein CASSAQTGQLNEQFF.

The chain recombines TRBV5-6 with TRBJ2-1; 10 bases map to TRBD1. The ends lost 5 bases at V and 7 bases at J; junction bases unmatched: 6. Germline CDR1 SGHDT, CDR2 YYEEEE. CDR3 length equals 14 residues. The CDR3 bases are TGTGCCAGCAGACCGGGACAGGGGAGGAATGAGCAGTTCTTC. Amino acids: CASRPGQGRNEQFF.

The gene calls are TRBV10-2 and TRBJ2-2, with D tentatively TRBD2 (6 bases). Trimming took 3 bases from V and 3 from J, leaving 17 bases between them. Germline lookup yields CDR1 WSHSY and CDR2 SAAADI. The CDR3 has 17 amino acids. The CDR3 nucleotides read TGCGCCAGCAGTGAAATGGGTAGCGGACGAGACACCGGGGAGCTGTTTTTT. This translates into CASSEMGSGRDTGELFF.

The chain carries TRBV19 and TRBJ1-1; no clear D. CDR3 length equals 15 residues. The V end was cut by 3 bases, the J end by 5 bases, with 16 bases between. CDR1 and CDR2 from the germline V gene are LNHDA and SQIVND (reference sequence). CDR3 sequence reads: CASSMRTILGTEAFF. The CDR3 nucleotides read TGTGCCAGTAGTATGCGTACGATCCTGGGAACTGAAGCTTTCTTT. Filled out from reference TRBV19 and TRBJ1-1, the complete variable domain reads DGGITQSPKYLFRKEGQNVTLSCEQNLNHDAMYWYRQDPGQGLRLIYYSQIVNDFQKGDIAEGYSVSREKKESFPLTVTSAQKNPTAFYLCASSMRTILGTEAFFGQGTRLTVV.

J is TRBJ1-2 and V is TRBV19; D not resolved. V lost 6 bases, J lost 5 bases, and 13 bases lay in between. The CDR3 runs 13 residues. Germline V lookup: CDR1 LNHDA, CDR2 SQIVND (reference sequence). As DNA, the CDR3 is TGTGCCAGTAGGAACCGGCCGGCTTATGGCTACACCTTC. Protein sequence: CASRNRPAYGYTF.

The chain uses TRBV9 and TRBJ1-6; unclear D gene. Germline V lookup: CDR1 SGDLS, CDR2 YYNGEE. The germline V and J ends were trimmed by 0 bases and 10 bases, with 8 bases remaining between them. The length of the CDR3 is 13 residues. CDR3 sequence (DNA): TGTGCCAGCAGCGTAGAGCTGGAATCACCCCTCCACTTT. Its protein product is CASSVELESPLHF.

The V and J genes are TRBV4-3 and TRBJ2-7; TRBD1 might be the D (6 bases). CDR3 length: 15 residues. In germline, CDR1 is LGHNA, CDR2 YSLEER. V lost 2 bases to trimming and J lost 2 bases, with 13 bases between them. As DNA, the CDR3 is TGCGCCAGCAGCCAACACCCGGACAGAACCTACGAGCAGTACTTC. It yields the protein CASSQHPDRTYEQYF.